This TCR beta chain was observed in a study of T cells after yellow fever vaccination. General study findings and limits: Few clonotypes appeared in both CD4 and CD8 compartments. Repertoires sorted by FACS could include abundant clonotypes that are contaminants from the bulk population. Detected again after the booster were most primary-vaccination clones, at 95% to 98% CD4 and roughly 88% CD8.

Template switching by 5'RACE produced TCR cDNA, adding a universal primer site and UMIs. TCRdb re-derived calls from the 5' RACE reads in MiXCR, one entry per CDR3 protein. The sample has about 580,000 distinct CDR3 sequences; approximately 16% are singletons. With respect to this clonotype: No antigen is known for it.

This sample comprised PBMCs, obtained around 5 days after the first yellow fever vaccination. The sequence was collected from a man between 18 and 29 years old who received the YFV17D yellow fever vaccine.

This chain's CDR3 is CASSYGPLGAEQYF. For the CDR3, the DNA is TGTGCCAGCAGTTACGGCCCCTTGGGAGCCGAGCAGTACTTC. The chain is built from TRBV6-5 and TRBJ2-7, with a tentative D call TRBD2 (5 bases). The V end lost 2 bases, the J end lost 6 bases, and 14 bases lay between the germline ends. Germline V CDR1 and CDR2: MNHEY, SVGAGI. This CDR3 contains 14 residues.